This TCR beta chain was sequenced during a study of blood T cells in healthy people across ages. Alongside a J-beta primer mix, a sample-barcoded 5' primer served in a second PCR lasting 7 to 11 cycles. In TCRdb, the 5' RACE reads were re-called with MiXCR into one record per CDR3 protein. The sample comprises approximately 690,000 distinct CDR3 sequences, 58% of which are singletons, and 35% to 40% rests with the top ten. The CDR3 is made up of 13 amino acids. Germline assignment: CDR1 MGHRA and CDR2 YSYEKL. Trimming pared 0 bases from V and 4 bases from J, leaving 5 bases between. Healthy Caucasian individuals from Russia aged about 6 to 90 were enrolled as donors. Study results and limitations: Naive T cell percentage showed a strong correlation with TCR beta diversity.

Worth noting for this clonotype: Its specificity is not known.

This sequence was found in a man in his sixties in good health. This chain links TRBV4-1 with TRBJ2-3; D not certain. The material sequenced was blood. CDR3 protein: CASSQEVADTQYF. The CDR3 nucleotides read TGCGCCAGCAGCCAAGAAGTCGCAGATACGCAGTATTTT.